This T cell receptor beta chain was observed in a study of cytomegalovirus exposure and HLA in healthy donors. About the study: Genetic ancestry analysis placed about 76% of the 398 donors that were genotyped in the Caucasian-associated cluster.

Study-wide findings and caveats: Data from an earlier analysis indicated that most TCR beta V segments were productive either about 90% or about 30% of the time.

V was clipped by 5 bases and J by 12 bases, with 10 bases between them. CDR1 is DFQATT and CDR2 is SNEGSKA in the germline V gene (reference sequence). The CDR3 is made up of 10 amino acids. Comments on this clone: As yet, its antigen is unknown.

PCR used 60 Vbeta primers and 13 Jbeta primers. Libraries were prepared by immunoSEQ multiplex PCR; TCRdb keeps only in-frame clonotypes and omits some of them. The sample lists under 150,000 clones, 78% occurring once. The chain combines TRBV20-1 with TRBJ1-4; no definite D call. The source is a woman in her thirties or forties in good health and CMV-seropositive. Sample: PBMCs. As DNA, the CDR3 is TGCAGTGCTTTATTCGGGGAACTGTTTTTT. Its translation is CSALFGELFF.